This T cell receptor (beta chain) originates from a study of T-cell memory formation after mild COVID-19. Findings and limits, study-wide: Mainly CM and EM harbored the contracting CD4+ clones; mainly EMRA harbored the CD8+ ones. Contracting clones from day 15 to 85 showed balanced CD4/CD8; later expanders favored CD4+. Pre-infection memory contained some responding clones, which suggested that cross-reactive memory had joined.

Per germline, CDR1 LGHNA and CDR2 YNFKEQ. There are 16 residues in the CDR3. The germline V and J ends were trimmed by 0 bases and 3 bases, with 12 bases remaining between them. This clonotype was found a few times. What it binds is not known. MiXCR, run by TCRdb on the 5' RACE reads, gives a single entry per CDR3 protein. The table shows fewer than 250,000 distinct CDR3 sequences, with approximately 15% occurring only once. The TCR comes from an adult woman who had mild COVID-19 (a few samples of this study predate the infection). Cell type and time point are not known. V gene TRBV4-2 combines with J gene TRBJ2-1; D is ambiguous. The sample comprised PBMCs or a T cell subset sorted from them (not recorded which). The CDR3: CASSQDSLQVYNEQFF. The CDR3 nucleotides are TGTGCCAGCAGCCAAGATTCATTGCAGGTCTACAATGAGCAGTTCTTC.